The following is a TCR beta chain sequence with its context. The table lists this clone with a few counts. Its antigen is still unknown. It has no much larger one-base neighbor in the sample; base qualities were not kept. Collaborating institutions collected whole blood in K2EDTA tubes following their own protocols. For TCRbeta analysis, collaborator samples were shipped as frozen whole blood, as isolated PBMCs, or as DNA extracted from either sample type. These data belong to a study of blood T cell repertoires in COVID-19 (dated by TCRdb to about 2020). The study in broad terms: Samples covering the acute and convalescent phases of COVID-19 were provided by collaborators in the United States, Italy and Spain. Samples were obtained from the ongoing ImmuneRACE study (first 160 participants) and from over 1,000 subjects provided by 6 global collaborators. A de-identified subject ID, COVID-19 status, age in years and sex were almost always included in the sample metadata. The prospective study material was composed of cDNA or gDNA derived from T cells, B-cell-depleted T cells, or PBMCs. Where available, HLA class I and class II types were taken from metadata supplied by the sample provider and were not determined by assay-based typing. Subjects who had been exposed to COVID-19, were actively infected with it, or had recovered from it provided the deeply sampled blood TCRbeta repertoires that made up the dataset. The repertoires were released in a freely available public database meant as a resource for research on the immune response to SARS-CoV-2. Overall study results and their limits: Clinical and demographic metadata were provided uncurated, with the amount varying by source and participant.

TCRbeta CDR3 regions were amplified from genomic DNA by means of the immunoSEQ Assay, a bias-controlled multiplex PCR. The source study handled its data this way. The number of nucleated cells in each sample was estimated by amplification of reference gene primers within the assay. To quantify the absolute abundance of each unique TCRbeta CDR3 rearrangement, sequence reads were collapsed and filtered. For each sample, productive Simpson clonality was calculated by taking the square root of Simpson's diversity index across productive rearrangements. TCRdb carries this immuneACCESS record with in-frame sequences only. Its versions omit some clonotypes, under half of them owing to an unresolved V gene in the studies checked, with the rest unexplained. V and J calls and clone size are copied from that table; D and trimming were computed from the DNA. In all, the sample holds 120,000 to 150,000 clones, and around 84% of those were seen once. Clones ranked in the top ten supply around 35% of the sample.

Relative to germline, V is missing 3 bases and J is missing 5 bases, with 4 bases of the junction outside any gene match. Measured from the cysteine to the phenylalanine, the CDR3 is 14 residues long. Only the CDR3 region is kept as DNA, spanning 42 bases read in frame from base 1. According to the germline V gene, CDR1 reads KGHSH and CDR2 reads LQKENI. Material for sequencing was peripheral blood. This sequence was found in a human donor in a cohort sampled during active COVID-19. The chain is made from TRBV18 and TRBJ2-1, with 7 bases matching TRBD1. The CDR3 region has the sequence CASSPTGQNNEQFF. The DNA sequence is as follows: TGTGCCAGCTCACCGACGGGACAGAACAATGAGCAGTTCTTC. The full variable domain, with segments outside the CDR3 supplied by the reference TRBV18 and TRBJ2-1 proteins, appears as NAGVMQNPRHLVRRRGQEARLRCSPMKGHSHVYWYRQLPEEGLKFMVYLQKENIIDESGMPKERFSAEFPKEGPSILRIQQVVRGDSAAYFCASSPTGQNNEQFFGPGTRLTVL.